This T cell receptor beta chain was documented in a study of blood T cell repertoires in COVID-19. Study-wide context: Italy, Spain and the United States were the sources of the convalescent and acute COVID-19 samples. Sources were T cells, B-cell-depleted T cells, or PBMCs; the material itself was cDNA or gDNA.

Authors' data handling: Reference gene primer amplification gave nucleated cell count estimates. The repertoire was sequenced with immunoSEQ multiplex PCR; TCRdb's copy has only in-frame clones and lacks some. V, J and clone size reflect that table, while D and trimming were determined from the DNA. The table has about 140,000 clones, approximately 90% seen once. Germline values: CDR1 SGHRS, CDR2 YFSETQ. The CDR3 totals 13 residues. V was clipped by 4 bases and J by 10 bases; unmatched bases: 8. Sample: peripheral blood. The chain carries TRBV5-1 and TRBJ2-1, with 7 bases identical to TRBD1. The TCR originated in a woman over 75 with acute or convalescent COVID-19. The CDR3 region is CASSRSRDREQFF. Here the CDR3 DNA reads TGCGCCAGCAGCAGGTCCCGGGACAGAGAGCAGTTCTTC. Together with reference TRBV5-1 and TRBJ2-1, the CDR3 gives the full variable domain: KAGVTQTPRYLIKTRGQQVTLSCSPISGHRSVSWYQQTPGQGLQFLFEYFSETQRNKGNFPGRFSGRQFSNSRSEMNVSTLELGDSALYLCASSRSRDREQFFGPGTRLTVL.